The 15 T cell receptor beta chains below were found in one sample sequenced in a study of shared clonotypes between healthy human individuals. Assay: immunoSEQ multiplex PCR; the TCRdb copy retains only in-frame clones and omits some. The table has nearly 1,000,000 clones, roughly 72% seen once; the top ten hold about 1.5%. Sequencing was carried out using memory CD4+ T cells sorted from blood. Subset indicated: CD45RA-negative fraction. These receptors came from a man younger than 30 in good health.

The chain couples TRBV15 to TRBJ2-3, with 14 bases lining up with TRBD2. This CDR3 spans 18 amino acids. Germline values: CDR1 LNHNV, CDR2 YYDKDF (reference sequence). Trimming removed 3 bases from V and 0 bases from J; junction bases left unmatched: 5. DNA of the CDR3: TGTGCCACCAGCAGGGGTGGGACTAGCGGGGGCAGCACAGATACGCAGTATTTT. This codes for CATSRGGTSGGSTDTQYF. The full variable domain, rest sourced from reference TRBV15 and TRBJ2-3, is DAMVIQNPRYQVTQFGKPVTLSCSQTLNHNVMYWYQQKSSQAPKLLFHYYDKDFNNEADTPDNFQSRRPNTSFCFLDIRSPGLGDTAMYLCATSRGGTSGGSTDTQYFGPGTRLTVL.

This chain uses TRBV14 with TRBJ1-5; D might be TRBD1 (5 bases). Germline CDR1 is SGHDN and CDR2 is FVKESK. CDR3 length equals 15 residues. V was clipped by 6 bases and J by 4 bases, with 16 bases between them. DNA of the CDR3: TGTGCCAGCAGTCCGGCGGGCGGGGGGAATCAGCCCCAGCATTTT. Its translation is CASSPAGGGNQPQHF.

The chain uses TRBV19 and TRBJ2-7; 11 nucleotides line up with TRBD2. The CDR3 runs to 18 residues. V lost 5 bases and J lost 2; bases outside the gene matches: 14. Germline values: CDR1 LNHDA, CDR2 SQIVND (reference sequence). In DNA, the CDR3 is TGTGCCAGTAGTGGGATTGGCGGCACTAGCGGGAGCCCCTACGAGCAGTACTTC. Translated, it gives CASSGIGGTSGSPYEQYF.

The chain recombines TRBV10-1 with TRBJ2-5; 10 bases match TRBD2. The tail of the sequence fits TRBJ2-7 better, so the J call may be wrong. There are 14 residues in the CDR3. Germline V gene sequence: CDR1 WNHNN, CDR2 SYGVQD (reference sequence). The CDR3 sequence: CASSAGLALNEQYF. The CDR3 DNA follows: TGCGCCAGCAGTGCGGGACTAGCGTTGAACGAGCAGTACTTC.

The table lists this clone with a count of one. The CDR3 DNA reads as TGTGCCAGCTCACCCATGGGCAGTATGGAGACCCAGTACTTC. Translating it yields CASSPMGSMETQYF. This chain connects TRBV18 to TRBJ2-5; D is undetermined. The CDR3 spans 14 residues. V dropped 3 bases and J dropped 5 bases, with 13 bases sitting between them. CDR1 KGHSH and CDR2 LQKENI come from the germline V gene. Drawing the rest from reference TRBV18 and TRBJ2-5, the complete variable domain is NAGVMQNPRHLVRRRGQEARLRCSPMKGHSHVYWYRQLPEEGLKFMVYLQKENIIDESGMPKERFSAEFPKEGPSILRIQQVVRGDSAAYFCASSPMGSMETQYFGPGTRLLVL.

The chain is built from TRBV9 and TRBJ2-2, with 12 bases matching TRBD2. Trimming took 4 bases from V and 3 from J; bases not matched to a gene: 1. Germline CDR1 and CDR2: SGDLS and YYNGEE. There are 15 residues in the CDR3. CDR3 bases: TGTGCCAGCAGCCTAGCGGGAGGGGACACCGGGGAGCTGTTTTTT. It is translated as CASSLAGGDTGELFF.

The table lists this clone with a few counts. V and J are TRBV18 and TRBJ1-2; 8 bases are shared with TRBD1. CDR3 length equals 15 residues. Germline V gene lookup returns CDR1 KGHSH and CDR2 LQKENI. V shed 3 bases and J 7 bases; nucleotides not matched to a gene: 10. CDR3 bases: TGTGCCAGCTCACCTTCATCCCTCACAGGGGGTGGCTACACCTTC. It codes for CASSPSSLTGGGYTF.

The CDR3 spells CASSTSGTGAREQYF. In nucleotides, the CDR3 is TGTGCCAGTAGTACCTCCGGGACAGGGGCCAGGGAGCAGTACTTC. The chain recombines TRBV19 with TRBJ2-7, with 10 bases that match TRBD1. V was pared by 4 bases and J by 7 bases, with 10 bases of the junction left unmatched. The germline V gene has CDR1 LNHDA and CDR2 SQIVND (reference sequence). This CDR3 contains 15 residues.

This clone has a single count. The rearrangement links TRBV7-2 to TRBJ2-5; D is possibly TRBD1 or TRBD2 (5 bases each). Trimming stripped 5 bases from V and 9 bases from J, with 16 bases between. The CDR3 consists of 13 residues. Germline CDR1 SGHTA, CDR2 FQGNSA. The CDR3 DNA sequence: TGTGCCAGCAGCCCCCAGTCCGGGGCTTCCCAGTACTTC. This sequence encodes CASSPQSGASQYF.

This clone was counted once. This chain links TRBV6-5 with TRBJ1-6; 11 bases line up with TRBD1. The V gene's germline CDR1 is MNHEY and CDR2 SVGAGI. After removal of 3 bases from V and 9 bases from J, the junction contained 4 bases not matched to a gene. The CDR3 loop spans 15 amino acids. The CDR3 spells CASSYTGTGGSPLHF. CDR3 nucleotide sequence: TGTGCCAGCAGTTATACCGGGACAGGGGGTTCACCCCTCCACTTT.

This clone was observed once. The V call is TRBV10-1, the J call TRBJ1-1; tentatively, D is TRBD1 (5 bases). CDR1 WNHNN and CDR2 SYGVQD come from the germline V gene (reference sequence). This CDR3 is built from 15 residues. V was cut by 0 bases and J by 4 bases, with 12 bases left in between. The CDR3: CASSESRPGGTEAFF. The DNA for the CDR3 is TGCGCCAGCAGTGAGTCGAGGCCTGGGGGCACTGAAGCTTTCTTT.

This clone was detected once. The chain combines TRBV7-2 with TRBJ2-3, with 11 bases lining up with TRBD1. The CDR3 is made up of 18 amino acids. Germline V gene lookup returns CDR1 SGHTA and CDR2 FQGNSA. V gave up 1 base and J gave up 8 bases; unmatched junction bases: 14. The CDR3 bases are TGTGCCAGCAGCTTAGGGACAGGGGGCTCACTAGGAGGTGGTACGCAGTATTTT. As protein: CASSLGTGGSLGGGTQYF.

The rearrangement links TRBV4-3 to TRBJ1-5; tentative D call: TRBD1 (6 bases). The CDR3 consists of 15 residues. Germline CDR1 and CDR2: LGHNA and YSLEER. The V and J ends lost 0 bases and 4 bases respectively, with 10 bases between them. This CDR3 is CASSQERGGNQPQHF. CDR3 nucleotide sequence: TGCGCCAGCAGCCAAGAAAGGGGGGGTAATCAGCCCCAGCATTTT.

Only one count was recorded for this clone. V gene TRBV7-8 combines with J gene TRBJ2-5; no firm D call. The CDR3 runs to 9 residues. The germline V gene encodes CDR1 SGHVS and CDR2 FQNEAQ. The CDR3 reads CADGETQYF. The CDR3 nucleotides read TGTGCTGATGGGGAGACCCAGTACTTC. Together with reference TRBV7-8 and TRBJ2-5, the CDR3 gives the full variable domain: GAGVSQSPRYKVAKRGQDVALRCDPISGHVSLFWYQQALGQGPEFLTYFQNEAQLDKSGLPSDRFFAERPEGSVSTLKIQRTQQEDSAVYLCADGETQYFGPGTRLLVL.

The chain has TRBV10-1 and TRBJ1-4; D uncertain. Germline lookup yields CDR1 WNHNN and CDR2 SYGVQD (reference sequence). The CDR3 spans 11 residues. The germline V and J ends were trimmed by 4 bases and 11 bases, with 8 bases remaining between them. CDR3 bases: TGCGCCAGCAGTGGGCAGGAGAAACTGTTTTTT. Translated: CASSGQEKLFF.